These T cell receptor beta chains were read from a single sample in a study of blood T cell repertoires in COVID-19. Clones were sequenced by immunoSEQ multiplex PCR, and TCRdb holds only the in-frame ones, with some missing. The sample gives 200,000 to 250,000 clones, over 75% of which show up once; around a tenth is in the top ten. Sequences were obtained from PBMCs or T cells enriched from blood (not recorded which). The receptors were gathered from a middle-aged man who had recovered from COVID-19. Each CDR3 is given with its conserved first and last residue. D genes are given only for firm matches. Clone size is not always given. Where it is, it says once, few, many or a class for expanded clones.

j_call d_call v_call clone_size cdr3_aa cdr3_nt
TRBJ1-2 TRBD1 TRBV7-9 . CASRQGAASGYTF TGTGCCAGCAGGCAGGGGGCGGCTTCTGGCTACACCTTC
TRBJ1-3 TRBD1 TRBV12-3/TRBV12-4 . CASREDRGYTIYF TGTGCCAGCAGAGAGGACAGGGGGTATACCATATATTTT
TRBJ2-1 TRBD2 TRBV2 . CASRGTSNRNEQFF TGTGCCAGCAGGGGGACTAGTAATCGGAATGAGCAGTTCTTC
TRBJ1-3 . TRBV5-4 . CASSLAGGNTIYF TGTGCCAGCAGCTTGGCCGGGGGAAACACCATATATTTT
TRBJ1-1 TRBD1 TRBV4-2 . CASSPRPGQDMNTEAFF TGTGCCAGCAGCCCGCGCCCGGGACAGGACATGAACACTGAAGCTTTCTTT
TRBJ2-5 . TRBV13 . CASSLGQTGETQYF TGTGCCAGCAGCTTAGGACAGACGGGGGAGACCCAGTACTTC
TRBJ1-6 . TRBV30 . CAWSVYSPLNSPLHF TGTGCCTGGAGTGTCTACAGTCCTCTAAATTCACCCCTCCACTTT
TRBJ1-1 . TRBV5-4 once CASSLGFGWETEAFF TGTGCCAGCAGCTTGGGGTTCGGGTGGGAGACTGAAGCTTTCTTT
TRBJ2-7 . TRBV6-5 . CASSYSKGEQYF TGTGCCAGCAGTTACTCGAAGGGGGAGCAGTACTTC
TRBJ1-1 TRBD1 TRBV5-1 . CASSFLRTGGNTEAFF TGCGCCAGCAGCTTCTTACGGACAGGGGGTAACACTGAAGCTTTCTTT
TRBJ2-7 . TRBV5-1 . CASSFQARYEQYF TGCGCCAGCAGCTTTCAGGCCCGCTACGAGCAGTACTTC
TRBJ2-1 TRBD2 TRBV5-1 . CASSFGSGGNEQFF TGCGCCAGCAGCTTCGGTAGCGGGGGTAATGAGCAGTTCTTC
TRBJ1-2 . TRBV6-5 . CASRSQGGYGYTF TGTGCCAGCAGGTCACAGGGCGGCTATGGCTACACCTTC
TRBJ2-1 . TRBV19 . CASNVAGHYNEQFF TGTGCCAGTAATGTTGCGGGGCACTACAATGAGCAGTTCTTC
TRBJ2-3 TRBD2 TRBV9 . CASTISGRAVDTQYF TGTGCCAGCACCATTAGCGGGAGGGCCGTAGATACGCAGTATTTT
TRBJ2-5 . TRBV5-4 . CASSLRGKETQYF TGTGCCAGCAGCTTGAGGGGTAAGGAGACCCAGTACTTC
TRBJ1-2 . TRBV6-5 . CASSYSVLGTYGYTF TGTGCCAGCAGTTACTCGGTTTTGGGCACCTATGGCTACACCTTC
TRBJ1-1 . TRBV7-2 . CASSYTGSGTEAFF TGTGCCAGCAGCTATACAGGGTCCGGCACTGAAGCTTTCTTT
TRBJ1-5 . TRBV21-1 many CAKKTGFNQPQHF TGTGCCAAAAAGACAGGGTTCAATCAGCCCCAGCATTTT
TRBJ1-1 . TRBV7-3 . CASSLIDQAEAFF TGTGCCAGCAGCTTAATCGACCAGGCGGAAGCTTTCTTT
TRBJ2-1 . TRBV10-1 . CASSETGLQGGEQFF TGCGCCAGCAGTGAGACCGGCCTCCAAGGAGGTGAGCAGTTCTTC
TRBJ2-3 TRBD2 TRBV29-1 once CSVPGRLAGDGDTQYF TGCAGCGTCCCCGGGCGGCTAGCGGGAGATGGAGATACGCAGTATTTT
TRBJ2-7 . TRBV5-4 . CASSTRTQGYSEQYF TGTGCCAGCAGCACCCGGACACAGGGATATAGCGAGCAGTACTTC
TRBJ2-2 TRBD1 TRBV20-1 . CSASRDRVNTGELFF TGCAGTGCTAGTCGGGACAGGGTAAACACCGGGGAGCTGTTTTTT
TRBJ1-5 . TRBV5-6 few CASSLWAGSGQPQHF TGTGCCAGCAGCTTGTGGGCAGGGTCGGGTCAGCCCCAGCATTTT
TRBJ2-3 . TRBV6-5 . CASTDRESVDTQYF TGTGCCAGCACCGACCGGGAGAGTGTAGATACGCAGTATTTT
TRBJ1-2 . TRBV29-1 . CSVEDGGSERYTF TGCAGCGTTGAAGATGGAGGCAGCGAGCGCTACACCTTC
TRBJ1-2 TRBD1 TRBV19 . CASIRTQGANYGYTF TGTGCCAGTATACGGACCCAGGGGGCTAACTATGGCTACACCTTC
TRBJ1-1 . TRBV27 . CASSSRGLARTEAFF TGTGCCAGCAGTTCCCGTGGGCTGGCCCGAACTGAAGCTTTCTTT
TRBJ1-6 . TRBV25-1 few CASSNLERSPLHF TGTGCCAGCAGTAATTTGGAGAGATCACCCCTCCACTTT
TRBJ1-1 . TRBV29-1 . CSVGIPGQNTEAFF TGCAGCGTTGGGATCCCGGGACAGAACACTGAAGCTTTCTTT